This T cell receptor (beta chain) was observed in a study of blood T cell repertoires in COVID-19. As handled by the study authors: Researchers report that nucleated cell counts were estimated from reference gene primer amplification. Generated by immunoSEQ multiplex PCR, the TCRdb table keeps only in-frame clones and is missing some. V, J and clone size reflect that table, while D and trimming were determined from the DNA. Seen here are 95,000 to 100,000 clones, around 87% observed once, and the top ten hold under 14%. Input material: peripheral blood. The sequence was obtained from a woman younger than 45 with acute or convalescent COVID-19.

This CDR3 reads CASSFERINYGYTF. CDR3 nucleotides: TGTGCCAGCAGCTTCGAGAGAATTAACTATGGCTACACCTTC. The chain employs TRBV7-8 and TRBJ1-2; D unresolved. The V gene's germline CDR1 is SGHVS and CDR2 FQNEAQ. This CDR3 is built from 14 residues. V dropped 3 bases and J dropped 1 base, with 9 bases sitting between them.